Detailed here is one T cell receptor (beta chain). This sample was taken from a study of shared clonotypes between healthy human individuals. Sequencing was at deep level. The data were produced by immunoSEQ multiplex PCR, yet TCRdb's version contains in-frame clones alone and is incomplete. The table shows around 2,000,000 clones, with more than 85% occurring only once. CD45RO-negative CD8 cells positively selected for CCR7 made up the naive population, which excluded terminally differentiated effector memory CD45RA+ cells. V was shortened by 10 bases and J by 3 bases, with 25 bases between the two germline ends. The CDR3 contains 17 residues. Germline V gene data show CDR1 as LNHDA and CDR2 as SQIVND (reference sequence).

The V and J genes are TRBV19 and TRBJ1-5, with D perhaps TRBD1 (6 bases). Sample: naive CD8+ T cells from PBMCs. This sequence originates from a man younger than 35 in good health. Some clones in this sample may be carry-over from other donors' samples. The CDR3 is CATKTGGGPGLNQPQHF. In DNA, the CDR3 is TGTGCCACCAAGACCGGCGGGGGCCCAGGACTCAATCAGCCCCAGCATTTT.